This TCR beta chain was profiled in a study of T cells in localized non-small cell lung cancer. Sequencing was performed with immunoSEQ multiplex PCR; in TCRdb, only in-frame clones are kept and a portion is missing. This table has nearly 25,000 clones, around 88% appearing once. CDR3 length equals 15 residues. CDR1 is ENHRY, CDR2 SYGVKD, per germline. V shed 3 bases and J 10 bases; nucleotides not matched to a gene: 11. Source: peripheral blood, taken before any cancer treatment. This chain connects TRBV10-3 to TRBJ2-1; 8 bases match TRBD2. The sequence derives from a male donor older than 55 with stage II squamous cell lung carcinoma. The CDR3 sequence: CAISESSGSIWEQFF. The CDR3 region has the DNA TGTGCCATCAGTGAATCGAGCGGGAGTATCTGGGAGCAGTTCTTC.